One sample yielded the 32 T cell receptor beta chains listed below, sequenced in a study of shared clonotypes between healthy human individuals. Assay used: immunoSEQ multiplex PCR; TCRdb lists only in-frame clones, some missing. The sample includes over a million clones, more than 75% of them seen just once. The sample taken for sequencing was memory CD4+ T cells from PBMCs. Subset in this sample: CD45RA-negative fraction. These receptors were obtained from a man aged 18 to 30 in good health. Some clones in this sample may be carry-over from other donors' samples.

This clone was detected a few times. The chain has TRBV5-1 and TRBJ2-3, with 7 bases matching TRBD2. The CDR3 extends over 14 amino acids. Germline CDR1 SGHRS, CDR2 YFSETQ. The junction had 4 bases not matched to a gene; V was cut back by 0 bases and J by 6 bases. The CDR3 DNA is TGCGCCAGCAGCTTGGGGCGGGAGATGGATACGCAGTATTTT. Translation: CASSLGREMDTQYF.

The chain recombines TRBV7-9 with TRBJ2-3; 7 bases align to TRBD1. Looked up from germline, CDR1 is SEHNR and CDR2 is FQNEAQ (reference sequence). The CDR3 totals 16 residues. V lost 1 base to trimming and J lost 1 base; unmatched junction nucleotides: 5. CDR3 DNA sequence: TGTGCCAGCAGCTTAGTAAGGGGGCGCGGCACAGATACGCAGTATTTT. It codes for CASSLVRGRGTDTQYF.

The chain has TRBV19 and TRBJ1-2; possibly TRBD1 for D (5 bases). Trimming removed 6 bases at V and 4 bases at J, with 15 bases between. The CDR3 is 14 residues long. Germline V gives CDR1 LNHDA, CDR2 SQIVND (reference sequence). The chain's CDR3 is CASSPPRGPYGYTF. CDR3 sequence (DNA): TGTGCCAGTAGCCCCCCACGGGGACCCTATGGCTACACCTTC.

The CDR3 bases are TGCGCCAGCAGCTTGCCCTCGACAGGGTACTACAATGAGCAGTTCTTC. It yields the protein CASSLPSTGYYNEQFF. This rearrangement joins TRBV5-1 to TRBJ2-1, with TRBD1 matching 7 bases. The CDR3 covers 16 residues. CDR1 SGHRS and CDR2 YFSETQ come from the germline V gene. V dropped 1 base and J dropped 3; count of bases not matched to a gene: 7.

The chain employs TRBV14 and TRBJ1-3, with a possible D match to TRBD1 (5 bases). CDR3 size: 16 residues. CDR1 and CDR2 from the germline V gene are SGHDN and FVKESK. Trimming stripped 3 bases from V and 0 bases from J, with 12 bases between. The CDR3 loop is CASSQPGTHSGNTIYF. In DNA form, the CDR3 reads TGTGCCAGCAGCCAGCCCGGGACCCACTCTGGAAACACCATATATTTT.

The chain couples TRBV6-5 to TRBJ2-3, with D possibly TRBD1 on 6 matching bases. Trimming left V 2 bases short and J 2 bases short, with 11 bases between. The germline CDR1 and CDR2 sequences are MNHEY and SVGAGI. This CDR3 has 15 residues. In DNA, the CDR3 is TGTGCCAGCAGTTACAGGGGGTCTTTCACAGATACGCAGTATTTT. It is translated as CASSYRGSFTDTQYF.

Regarding this clone: The same CDR3 also results from other DNA sequences found in this sample. The chain has TRBV5-1 and TRBJ2-3; D gene unclear. The CDR3 extends over 15 amino acids. Deletions cut 0 bases from V and 2 bases from J, with 10 bases between. Looked up from germline, CDR1 is SGHRS and CDR2 is YFSETQ. CDR3 nucleotide sequence: TGCGCCAGCAGCTTGGAAGGGCGGATCACAGATACGCAGTATTTT. Translated, it gives CASSLEGRITDTQYF.

With respect to this clone: A single base separates this from a much larger clone, so it may be a read error. The rearrangement uses TRBV11-1 and TRBJ1-1; 7 positions agree with TRBD1. Looked up from germline, CDR1 is SGHAT and CDR2 is FQDESV (reference sequence). This CDR3 is built from 14 residues. DNA of the CDR3: TGTGCCAGCAGCGGCAGGGGGTCGATCACTGAAGCTCTCTTT. It is translated as CASSGRGSITEALF.

The chain has TRBV25-1 and TRBJ2-1; 8 nucleotides align to TRBD1. Germline lookup yields CDR1 MGHDK and CDR2 SYGVNS. This CDR3 contains 17 residues. V gave up 8 bases and J gave up 6 bases; unmatched junction bases: 18. CDR3 nucleotide sequence: TGTGCCAGCTCTAGCTTTTATGGACAGGGTGCAATCAATGAGCAGTTCTTC. It specifies CASSSFYGQGAINEQFF.

This chain joins TRBV5-4 and TRBJ2-4, with D hard to call. Germline-derived CDR1 and CDR2 are SGHNT and YYREEE (reference sequence). The CDR3 has 13 residues. V gave up 2 bases and J gave up 4 bases, with 7 bases separating them. CDR3 DNA sequence: TGTGCCAGCAGCTTCTCCGATAAAAACATTCAGTACTTC. This translates into CASSFSDKNIQYF.

V usage is TRBV2 and J usage is TRBJ1-3; the match to TRBD1 covers 7 bases. The CDR3 has 15 amino acids. V gave up 7 bases and J gave up 0 bases; unmatched junction bases: 6. Germline CDR1 is SNHLY and CDR2 is FYNNEI. CDR3 amino acids: CASTQGQSSGNTIYF. DNA of the CDR3: TGTGCCAGCACACAGGGACAGAGCTCTGGAAACACCATATATTTT.

The chain joins TRBV19 to TRBJ1-2; D gene uncertain. Germline V gene data show CDR1 as LNHDA and CDR2 as SQIVND (reference sequence). The germline V and J ends were trimmed by 7 bases and 7 bases, with 13 bases remaining between them. The CDR3 is 12 residues long. The CDR3 sequence: CASTAGVAGYTF. CDR3 coding DNA: TGTGCCAGTACAGCCGGCGTGGCTGGCTACACCTTC.

The chain uses TRBV28 and TRBJ1-1; D is uncertain. Trimming removed 5 bases from V and 1 base from J, with 14 bases in between. Germline V gene lookup returns CDR1 MDHEN and CDR2 SYDVKM. CDR3 length: 15 amino acids. CDR3 coding DNA: TGTGCCAGCAGTCCGCGCGGACTCACGAACACTGAAGCTTTCTTT. Amino acid sequence: CASSPRGLTNTEAFF. The full variable domain, its missing parts supplied by reference TRBV28 and TRBJ1-1, is DVKVTQSSRYLVKRTGEKVFLECVQDMDHENMFWYRQDPGLGLRLIYFSYDVKMKEKGDIPEGYSVSREKKERFSLILESASTNQTSMYLCASSPRGLTNTEAFFGQGTRLTVV.

The chain carries TRBV27 and TRBJ1-2, with 7 bases aligning to TRBD1. Looked up from germline, CDR1 is MNHEY and CDR2 is SMNVEV (reference sequence). Germline trimming cut 8 bases from V and 5 bases from J; bases unmatched to any gene: 14. The CDR3 totals 15 residues. CDR3 sequence: CASRVKQGWGYGYTF. CDR3 nucleotides: TGTGCCAGCCGTGTAAAACAGGGGTGGGGGTATGGCTACACCTTC.

This clone has a handful of counts. This specimen includes other DNA sequences encoding the same CDR3. J is TRBJ2-5 and V is TRBV19; 10 nucleotides line up with TRBD1. The V segment lost 1 base and the J segment 5 bases; nucleotides outside the gene matches: 7. Germline-derived CDR1 and CDR2 are LNHDA and SQIVND (reference sequence). The CDR3 has 16 residues. CDR3 in DNA: TGTGCCAGTAGTATAGTCCGGGACAGGGGTCGGGAGACCCAGTACTTC. It codes for CASSIVRDRGRETQYF.

The genes are TRBV5-8 and TRBJ2-2; tentatively, D is TRBD1 (6 bases). Trimming removed 4 bases at V and 6 bases at J, with 16 bases between. This CDR3 is built from 15 residues. Per the germline V gene, CDR1 is SGHTS and CDR2 is YDEGEE. The CDR3 coding sequence is TGTGCCAGCAGCCCCCACCCACAGGGCGCCGGGGAGCTGTTTTTT. As protein: CASSPHPQGAGELFF.

The chain links TRBV5-1 to TRBJ1-4; TRBD1 is a possible D gene (6 bases). Per the germline V gene, CDR1 is SGHRS and CDR2 is YFSETQ. V was cut by 1 base and J by 8 bases, with 15 bases left in between. There are 15 residues in the CDR3. CDR3 loop: CASSLSLTGGEKLFF. CDR3 nucleotide sequence: TGCGCCAGCAGCTTGTCCTTGACAGGCGGAGAAAAACTGTTTTTT.

The chain links TRBV5-1 to TRBJ2-3; D unresolved. Trimming cost V 4 bases and J 0 bases, with 9 bases left between them. Germline V gene sequence: CDR1 SGHRS, CDR2 YFSETQ. This CDR3 spans 14 amino acids. The CDR3 nucleotides read TGCGCCAGCAGCCGGGCGCCTAGCACAGATACGCAGTATTTT. Translation gives CASSRAPSTDTQYF.

This clone was detected once. The CDR3 here is CASSQSGRDYGYTF. The CDR3, as DNA: TGTGCCAGCAGCCAGTCAGGACGGGACTATGGCTACACCTTC. The genes are TRBV14 and TRBJ1-2; D gene uncertain. The CDR3 contains 14 residues. Trimming removed 3 bases at V and 3 bases at J, with 11 bases between. Germline V gene lookup returns CDR1 SGHDN and CDR2 FVKESK.

The V and J genes are TRBV6-5 and TRBJ2-5, with D possibly TRBD2 on 6 matching bases. CDR1 and CDR2 (germline): MNHEY, SVGAGI. The CDR3 covers 13 residues. The germline V and J ends were trimmed by 6 bases and 4 bases, with 12 bases remaining between them. CDR3 DNA sequence: TGTGCCAGCAGCCGTAGCGGTTTAGAGACCCAGTACTTC. It yields the protein CASSRSGLETQYF.

The chain uses TRBV5-1 and TRBJ2-7, with D unclear. This CDR3 comprises 13 residues. Germline V lookup: CDR1 SGHRS, CDR2 YFSETQ. The V and J ends lost 0 bases and 5 bases respectively, with 9 bases between them. The CDR3 DNA sequence: TGCGCCAGCAGCTTGGGATACCGGGACGAGCAGTACTTC. Translating it yields CASSLGYRDEQYF.

The rearrangement uses TRBV29-1 and TRBJ1-2; no reliable D call. The CDR3 runs to 15 residues. Germline V lookup: CDR1 SQVTM, CDR2 ANQGSEA. Trimming pared 6 bases from V and 0 bases from J, leaving 17 bases between. CDR3 region: CSVTSGQRANYGYTF. The CDR3 DNA sequence: TGCAGCGTCACCTCGGGCCAGAGGGCTAACTATGGCTACACCTTC.

In this sample, this clone turned up once. Because the CDR3's place on the DNA is in doubt, the DNA is left out and the CDR3 is given as listed by TCRdb. The chain recombines TRBV9 with TRBJ2-1; the tabulated D call, TRBD2, remains unverified against the DNA. The CDR3 is 13 amino acids in total, end residues counted. Germline CDR1 is SGDLS and CDR2 is YYNGEE. CDR3 sequence: CASSVVGSGSRFF.

This clone has at least ten counts. V is TRBV6-5 and J is TRBJ1-5; 8 nucleotides align to TRBD1. The CDR3 runs 16 residues. Unmatched junction bases numbered 5, after V lost 2 bases and J lost 2 bases. Germline CDR1 MNHEY, CDR2 SVGAGI. The CDR3 sequence is CASSYLGQGGNQPQHF. As DNA, the CDR3 is TGTGCCAGCAGTTACCTAGGACAGGGAGGCAATCAGCCCCAGCATTTT.

The rearrangement joins TRBV10-3 to TRBJ1-1; 7 bases line up with TRBD1. The length of the CDR3 is 15 residues. The J segment lost 5 bases and the V segment lost 6 bases, leaving 12 bases of the junction unmatched. The germline V gene has CDR1 ENHRY and CDR2 SYGVKD. CDR3 protein: CAISQPETGWTEAFF. CDR3 sequence (DNA): TGTGCCATCAGCCAGCCGGAGACAGGGTGGACTGAAGCTTTCTTT.

Ten or more counts support this clone. The chain couples TRBV11-1 to TRBJ2-4; D remains ambiguous. Germline V gives CDR1 SGHAT, CDR2 FQDESV (reference sequence). There are 15 residues in the CDR3. With 5 bases removed from V and 1 base from J, the gap between germline ends came to 12 bases. The CDR3 region has the DNA TGTGCCAGCAGCCCGACGGCTGGGGCCAAAAACATTCAGTACTTC. As protein: CASSPTAGAKNIQYF.

The V gene is TRBV28, the J gene TRBJ1-2; TRBD1 aligns across 10 bases. The CDR3 is 13 residues long. CDR1 is MDHEN, CDR2 SYDVKM, per germline. J lost 1 base, V lost 10 bases, and 3 bases had no gene match. The CDR3 coding sequence is TGTGCCATAAGGGACAGGGGTAACTATGGCTACACCTTC. It translates to CAIRDRGNYGYTF.

As regards this clone: One junction end disagrees with the germline gene, perhaps due to a read error. The genes are TRBV29-1 and TRBJ1-1; tentative D call: TRBD1 (6 bases). The germline gives CDR1 SQVTM, CDR2 ANQGSEA. The CDR3 spans 13 residues. The CDR3 reads CSAWTDRNTEAFF. As DNA, the CDR3 is TGTAGCGCCTGGACAGACAGGAACACTGAAGCTTTCTTT.

The rearrangement uses TRBV7-9 and TRBJ2-7, with D perhaps assigned TRBD1 or TRBD2 (5 bases each). Per the germline V gene, CDR1 is SEHNR and CDR2 is FQNEAQ (reference sequence). The CDR3 is 17 amino acids. V was clipped by 4 bases and J by 5 bases, with 24 bases between them. The CDR3 DNA is TGTGCCAGCAGCTCCTTATTAATGGGGACCTCAACCCACGAGCAGTACTTC. It is translated as CASSSLLMGTSTHEQYF.

This chain's CDR3 is CASTYTGSWEKLFF. Here the CDR3 DNA reads TGTGCCAGCACGTACACAGGGAGTTGGGAAAAACTGTTTTTT. The V call is TRBV6-1, the J call TRBJ1-4, with D possibly matching TRBD1 (6 bases). The CDR3 spans 14 residues. The V and J ends lost 7 bases and 8 bases respectively, with 17 bases between them. Germline V CDR1 and CDR2: MNHNS, SASEGT.

To note about this clone: Other nucleotide sequences from this sample produce the same CDR3. V and J are TRBV2 and TRBJ1-2, with D hard to call. Trimming took off 1 base at V and 2 bases at J, with 5 bases between the two ends. Per germline, CDR1 SNHLY and CDR2 FYNNEI. This CDR3 has 13 amino acids. The CDR3 region is CASSEEGNYGYTF. In DNA form, the CDR3 reads TGTGCCAGCAGTGAAGAGGGAAACTATGGCTACACCTTC. Complete variable domain (other parts from reference TRBV2 and TRBJ1-2): EPEVTQTPSHQVTQMGQEVILRCVPISNHLYFYWYRQILGQKVEFLVSFYNNEISEKSEIFDDQFSVERPDGSNFTLKIRSTKLEDSAMYFCASSEEGNYGYTFGSGTRLTVV.

J is TRBJ1-1 and V is TRBV5-4; D is unresolved. Trimming took 1 base from V and 7 from J, leaving 17 bases between them. Germline V gene data show CDR1 as SGHNT and CDR2 as YYREEE (reference sequence). The CDR3 totals 15 residues. The CDR3 protein is CASSLNTNARIEAFF. For the CDR3, the DNA is TGTGCCAGCAGCTTGAACACAAACGCCCGAATTGAAGCTTTCTTT. Looking up the rest from reference TRBV5-4 and TRBJ1-1 gives the full variable domain: ETGVTQSPTHLIKTRGQQVTLRCSSQSGHNTVSWYQQALGQGPQFIFQYYREEENGRGNFPPRFSGLQFPNYSSELNVNALELDDSALYLCASSLNTNARIEAFFGQGTRLTVV.